A single sample is the source of the 18 T cell receptor beta chains below, sequenced in a study of response to subunit inactivated influenza vaccine. TCRdb re-derived calls from the RT-PCR reads in MiXCR, one entry per CDR3 protein. Of hundreds of thousands of distinct CDR3 sequences listed, 10% to 15% were seen once; the top ten hold about 12%. The source material was PBMCs from blood, sampled roughly 47 days after vaccination. These receptors came from a man aged 50 to 60 who received an inactivated influenza vaccine.

A word on this clonotype: A much bigger clone sits one base away, suggesting this may be a read error. The chain recombines TRBV12-3 or TRBV12-4 with TRBJ2-3; the D gene is possibly TRBD1 (5 bases). This CDR3 comprises 15 residues. V lost 6 bases and J 2 bases, leaving 15 bases between the germline ends. The CDR3 reads CASSRVRAPTDTQYF. CDR3 in DNA: TGTGCCAGCAGCCGGGTCAGGGCCCCCACAGATACGCAGTATTTT.

The chain employs TRBV10-3 and TRBJ2-1; TRBD2 matches at 12 bases. The CDR3 covers 16 residues. Germline CDR1 reads ENHRY; CDR2 reads SYGVKD. V shed 5 bases and J 6 bases; nucleotides not matched to a gene: 8. The CDR3 DNA reads TGTGCCATCAGTACCTCGACTAGCGGGGGCATCAATGAGCAGTTCTTC. Amino acids: CAISTSTSGGINEQFF.

The sample holds many counts of this clonotype. This sequence joins TRBV9 and TRBJ2-7; 13 nucleotides agree with TRBD2. The J segment lost 4 bases and the V segment lost 7 bases, leaving 8 bases of the junction unmatched. There are 15 residues in the CDR3. From germline, CDR1 is SGDLS and CDR2 YYNGEE. CDR3 protein: CASSPRLAGGYEQYF. The CDR3 region has the DNA TGTGCCAGCTCACCACGACTAGCGGGAGGATACGAGCAGTACTTC.

The genes are TRBV10-3 and TRBJ2-7; TRBD2 matches at 7 bases. Losses at the gene ends were 5 bases for V and 6 bases for J; bases not matched to a gene: 10. CDR1 and CDR2 (germline): ENHRY, SYGVKD. The CDR3 has 14 residues. The CDR3 region is CAISPIAGSREQYF. As DNA, the CDR3 is TGTGCCATCAGTCCTATAGCGGGTAGTCGCGAGCAGTACTTC.

This sequence joins TRBV20-1 and TRBJ2-7; D remains ambiguous. CDR1 DFQATT and CDR2 SNEGSKA come from the germline V gene (reference sequence). V was pared by 2 bases and J by 6 bases, with 11 bases between. The CDR3 extends over 12 amino acids. The DNA of the CDR3 is TGCAGTGCTAGAATCGTTGGACGCGAGCAGTACTTC. This encodes CSARIVGREQYF.

This clonotype was seen a few times. The chain has TRBV20-1 and TRBJ2-1, with 7 bases fitting TRBD2. Germline-derived CDR1 and CDR2 are DFQATT and SNEGSKA (reference sequence). V gave up 6 bases and J gave up 7 bases; unmatched junction bases: 24. CDR3 length: 18 residues. This CDR3 is CSANKNGDAREKGNEQFF. DNA of the CDR3: TGCAGTGCCAATAAAAACGGGGATGCGCGGGAGAAGGGTAATGAGCAGTTCTTC.

This clonotype was recorded a few times. This CDR3 reads CASSLGDREIQETQYF. CDR3 nucleotides: TGTGCCAGCAGTTTAGGGGACAGGGAAATCCAAGAGACCCAGTACTTC. The rearrangement joins TRBV28 to TRBJ2-5; 9 positions agree with TRBD1. Germline trimming cut 2 bases from V and 1 base from J; bases unmatched to any gene: 5. This CDR3 is 16 amino acids long. The V gene's germline CDR1 is MDHEN and CDR2 SYDVKM.

This clonotype turned up a few times. Here the CDR3 reads CASSRLVGAAGELFF. DNA of the CDR3: TGTGCCAGCAGTCGTCTTGTGGGGGCGGCCGGGGAGCTGTTTTTT. The chain recombines TRBV28 with TRBJ2-2, with D perhaps TRBD1 (6 bases). The CDR3 spans 15 residues. The germline V gene has CDR1 MDHEN and CDR2 SYDVKM. V dropped 5 bases and J dropped 6 bases, with 16 bases sitting between them.

Only a few counts were recorded for this clonotype. V is TRBV10-3 and J is TRBJ2-2; 7 nucleotides match TRBD1. Germline V gene sequence: CDR1 ENHRY, CDR2 SYGVKD. CDR3 length: 14 residues. Trimming at V came to 6 bases and at J to 2 bases, leaving 3 bases not matched to a gene. CDR3 region: CAIRGQFNTGELFF. CDR3 DNA sequence: TGTGCCATCAGGGGACAGTTTAACACCGGGGAGCTGTTTTTT.

This clonotype came up a few times. The chain employs TRBV6-1 and TRBJ2-5; TRBD2 agrees at 16 bases. The CDR3 spans 15 residues. The germline CDR1 and CDR2 sequences are MNHNS and SASEGT. V shed 6 bases and J 4 bases; nucleotides not matched to a gene: 2. The CDR3 region is CASRGLAGGTETQYF. CDR3 DNA sequence: TGTGCCAGCAGGGGACTAGCGGGGGGGACAGAGACCCAGTACTTC.

V usage is TRBV20-1 and J usage is TRBJ1-2; 7 bases are a match to TRBD1. V lost 6 bases to trimming and J lost 6 bases; unmatched junction nucleotides: 16. Per the germline V gene, CDR1 is DFQATT and CDR2 is SNEGSKA (reference sequence). The CDR3 contains 15 residues. CDR3 nucleotide sequence: TGCAGTGCCAGAACATTGGGACAGAGGAGAAATGGCTACACCTTC. Protein product: CSARTLGQRRNGYTF.

This clonotype was found a few times. This rearrangement joins TRBV9 to TRBJ2-1; 14 nucleotides match TRBD2. V trimming: 4 bases; J trimming: 5 bases; junction bases outside the gene matches: 8. CDR1 is SGDLS, CDR2 YYNGEE, per germline. The CDR3 covers 17 residues. The CDR3 DNA sequence: TGTGCCAGCAGCCCAGGACTAGCGGGAGGAATTGACAATGAGCAGTTCTTC. It translates to CASSPGLAGGIDNEQFF.

This clonotype was observed at least ten times. This sequence joins TRBV12-3 or TRBV12-4 and TRBJ1-5, with 10 bases lining up with TRBD1. The CDR3 runs 14 residues. V trimming: 6 bases; J trimming: 6 bases; junction bases outside the gene matches: 5. CDR3 bases: TGTGCCAGCAGCTCTGGGACAGGGGTTCAGCCCCAGCATTTT. It specifies CASSSGTGVQPQHF.

The rearrangement uses TRBV27 and TRBJ2-5; 11 bases are a match to TRBD2. Per germline, CDR1 MNHEY and CDR2 SMNVEV (reference sequence). The CDR3 covers 16 residues. V was clipped by 5 bases and J by 0 bases; unmatched bases: 5. CDR3 protein: CASSTRLAGNQETQYF. The CDR3 DNA reads TGTGCCAGCAGTACACGACTAGCGGGGAACCAAGAGACCCAGTACTTC.

V usage is TRBV5-6 and J usage is TRBJ2-4, with D perhaps TRBD1 or TRBD2 (7 bases each). This CDR3 comprises 15 residues. Germline CDR1 SGHDT, CDR2 YYEEEE. Trimming took 0 bases from V and 8 from J, leaving 15 bases between them. The DNA for the CDR3 is TGTGCCAGCAGCTTGGCCAGGGGGGGGGGAGACATTCAGTACTTC. Its translation: CASSLARGGGDIQYF.

The chain links TRBV5-6 to TRBJ2-6, with 7 positions matching TRBD1. V trimming: 4 bases; J trimming: 2 bases; junction bases outside the gene matches: 6. This CDR3 region has 16 residues. Germline V CDR1 and CDR2: SGHDT, YYEEEE. The CDR3 reads CASSGDRVTGANVLTF. The CDR3, as DNA: TGTGCCAGCAGCGGTGACAGGGTGACTGGGGCCAACGTCCTGACTTTC.

V gene TRBV15 combines with J gene TRBJ1-6, with unresolved D. Germline loops: CDR1 LNHNV, CDR2 YYDKDF (reference sequence). Trimming shortened V by 3 bases and J by 5 bases, and 11 bases separated the two germline ends. CDR3 size: 15 residues. For the CDR3, the DNA is TGTGCCACCAGCAGGGCTCGGGGAGATAATTCACCCCTCCACTTT. This codes for CATSRARGDNSPLHF.

DNA of the CDR3: TGTGCCAGCAGCTTGAGCCTAGCAAGCGATGAGCAGTTCTTC. Protein: CASSLSLASDEQFF. The V call is TRBV5-6, the J call TRBJ2-1; TRBD2 might be the D (5 bases). The CDR3 spans 14 residues. Trimming pared 1 base from V and 8 bases from J, leaving 13 bases between. The V gene's germline CDR1 is SGHDT and CDR2 YYEEEE.